These T cell receptor beta chains were read from a single sample in a study of beta chain features in type 1 diabetes. The protocol was immunoSEQ multiplex PCR, while the TCRdb copy is restricted to in-frame clones and leaves out a portion. Of approximately 250,000 clones listed, roughly 11% are singletons. The material sequenced was naive CD4+ T cells from blood. Receptors were obtained from a man aged 25-40 years with type 1 diabetes. The CDR3 runs from the conserved cysteine through the conserved F or W. A D gene is named only where the DNA matches it firmly. Rows give clone size only sometimes, using once, few, many, or a class for an expanded clone.

>TRBJ1-5|TRBD1|-|TRBV5-4
TGTGCCAGCAGCAAGCCCCCCGGACAGGGTGCCCAGCCCCAGCATTTT
CASSKPPGQGAQPQHF
>TRBJ1-6|-|few|TRBV4-3
TGCGCCAGCAGCCAAGATATCGGGGACACCTATAATTCACCCCTCCACTTT
CASSQDIGDTYNSPLHF
>TRBJ2-3|TRBD2|few|TRBV6-6
TGTGCCAGCGGGGTCAGCAGGGAGGGGGATACGCAGTATTTT
CASGVSREGDTQYF
>TRBJ1-5|TRBD1|-|TRBV27
TGTGCCAGCAGTCCACAGGGGGCGTGGAGCCAGCCCCAGCATTTT
CASSPQGAWSQPQHF
>TRBJ1-1|-|-|TRBV6-5
TGTGCCAGCAGTTACGACCCCCATGGGCTGTTAACTGAAGCTTTCTTT
CASSYDPHGLLTEAFF
>TRBJ2-1|TRBD2|-|TRBV29-1
TGCAGCATTATCGGGACTAGCGGGGGGATAGGGGGCTACAATGAGCAGTTCTTC
CSIIGTSGGIGGYNEQFF
>TRBJ2-7|TRBD2|few|TRBV11-2
TGTGCCAGCAGCTTATCAGCGGGGGAAGGGTCCGAGCAGTACTTC
CASSLSAGEGSEQYF
>TRBJ2-3|-|-|TRBV7-6
TGTGCCAGCAGCTTAGGAGTGTTTAGAGGAGATACGCAGTATTTT
CASSLGVFRGDTQYF
>TRBJ1-1|TRBD1|few|TRBV29-1
TGCAGCGCAAGAACAGGGGTCACTGAAGCTTTCTTT
CSARTGVTEAFF
>TRBJ2-1|-|few|TRBV5-1
TGCGCCAGCAGCCTAAACAGAAATGAGCAGTTCTTC
CASSLNRNEQFF
>TRBJ2-5|-|few|TRBV4-1
TGCGCCAGCAGCCAAGAGACGGGAGAGACCCAGTACTTC
CASSQETGETQYF
>TRBJ2-6|-|few|TRBV9
TGTGCCAGCAGCGTACAGGGGCGCTTCGATCCTGGGGCCAACGTCCTGACTTTC
CASSVQGRFDPGANVLTF
>TRBJ1-2|-|few|TRBV6-1
TGTGCCAGCAGTGAGGCAGACTATGGCTACACCTTC
CASSEADYGYTF
>TRBJ2-6|-|-|TRBV4-1
TGCGCCAGCAGCCAAGGGGCACTTCGGGGGGCCAACGTCCTGACTTTC
CASSQGALRGANVLTF
>TRBJ2-5|TRBD1|-|TRBV9
TGTGCCAGCAGCGTGGGACAGGGGGCCGGACAAGAGACCCAGTACTTC
CASSVGQGAGQETQYF
>TRBJ2-5|-|few|TRBV2
TGTGCCAGCAGGGTCGGGGTATTAAAGACCCAGTACTTC
CASRVGVLKTQYF
>TRBJ1-5|-|few|TRBV10-3
TGTGCCATCAGTGGGCTGACCCGGGGGCCCCAGCATTTT
CAISGLTRGPQHF
>TRBJ1-1|-|few|TRBV30
TGTGCCTGGACAGGGGTAGCCACTGAAGCTTTCTTT
CAWTGVATEAFF
>TRBJ2-3|-|-|TRBV18
TGTGCCAGCTCACCAGGGACTCTCACAGATACGCAGTATTTT
CASSPGTLTDTQYF
>TRBJ2-6|-|few|TRBV2
TGTGCCAGCAGTGAAGCGATGGGGGCTGCTCCTGGGGCCAACGTCCTGACTTTC
CASSEAMGAAPGANVLTF
>TRBJ2-6|TRBD1|-|TRBV5-1
TGCGCCAGCAGCTTGCTTCCGGGACAGGGACCCTCTGGGGCCAACGTCCTGACTTTC
CASSLLPGQGPSGANVLTF
>TRBJ2-1|-|-|TRBV5-1
TGCGCCAGCAGCCTCGGACTTCACCGGGGATACAATGAGCAGTTCTTC
CASSLGLHRGYNEQFF
>TRBJ1-1|-|-|TRBV30
TGTGCCGCGGCTGGAAGAACTGAAGCTTTCTTT
CAAAGRTEAFF
>TRBJ2-5|TRBD1|few|TRBV7-9
TGTGCCAGCAGCTTAGGGGACAGGGGACGCCAAGAGACCCAGTACTTC
CASSLGDRGRQETQYF
>TRBJ2-2|-|-|TRBV13
TGTGCCAGCAGCCGCCTTACGGACTCCCTGGCCGGGGAGCTGTTTTTT
CASSRLTDSLAGELFF
>TRBJ1-6|TRBD1|few|TRBV7-9
TGTGCCAGCAGCCCGGACAGGGGGCCAGTATCACCCCTCCACTTT
CASSPDRGPVSPLHF
>TRBJ2-7|TRBD1|few|TRBV11-2
TGTGCCAGCAGCTACGACAGGGTTGACGAGCAGTACTTC
CASSYDRVDEQYF
>TRBJ1-1|-|-|TRBV9
TGTGCCAGCAGCGTAGGTCGGGGCACTGAAGCTTTCTTT
CASSVGRGTEAFF
>TRBJ2-1|TRBD1|few|TRBV5-1
TGCGCCAGCAACTCACCGCCGGGACAGGGGGCGAATGAGCAGTTCTTC
CASNSPPGQGANEQFF
>TRBJ2-5|-|-|TRBV9
TGTGCCAGCAGCGTAACAGTACAAGAGACCCAGTACTTC
CASSVTVQETQYF
>TRBJ1-5|TRBD1|-|TRBV6-6
TGTGCCAGCAGTACAGGACAGGGAACTCAGCCCCAGCATTTT
CASSTGQGTQPQHF
>TRBJ2-1|-|-|TRBV7-6
TGTGCCAGCAGCTTACGCGAGAATGAGCAGTTCTTC
CASSLRENEQFF
>TRBJ1-4|TRBD1|-|TRBV4-3
TGCGCCAGCAGCCAGGTTAAGACAGGGATGGAGGAAAAACTGTTTTTT
CASSQVKTGMEEKLFF
>TRBJ1-2|-|-|TRBV18
TGTGCCAGCTCACCACCGGCGAACAGAGGGGAGGGAAATGGCTACACCTTC
CASSPPANRGEGNGYTF
>TRBJ1-2|-|-|TRBV6-5
TGTGCCAGCAGTCGCGACAGAGACCATGGCTACACCTTC
CASSRDRDHGYTF
>TRBJ1-1|-|-|TRBV28
TGTGCCAGCAGTTTGACCAGGGAAGCTTTCTTT
CASSLTREAFF
>TRBJ2-2|-|few|TRBV18
TGTGCCTGTAACGGGGGTACGAACACCGGGGAGCTGTTTTTT
CACNGGTNTGELFF
>TRBJ1-1|-|-|TRBV7-2
TGTGCCAGCAGCTTGTTGGGACAAGAGAACACTGAAGCTTTCTTT
CASSLLGQENTEAFF
>TRBJ2-7|-|-|TRBV19
TGTGCCAGTAGTCCCACGGGTCTCTCCTACGAGCAGTACTTC
CASSPTGLSYEQYF
>TRBJ2-3|-|-|TRBV4-3
TGCGCCAGCAGCCCAAATGTCGGGGATACGCAGTATTTT
CASSPNVGDTQYF
>TRBJ1-1|-|-|TRBV18
TGTGCCAGCTCACCACCTTCCCAGAACACTGAAGCTTTCTTT
CASSPPSQNTEAFF
>TRBJ2-5|-|few|TRBV7-9
TGTGCCAGCACCCTACCTGGTTGGGAGACCCAGTACTTC
CASTLPGWETQYF
>TRBJ2-7|-|-|TRBV18
TGTGCCAGCTCACCGGCCCCGGGTCTGTACGAGCAGTACTTC
CASSPAPGLYEQYF
>TRBJ2-2|-|-|TRBV7-9
TGTGCCAGCAGCTTCAGGGGCCCCACCAACACCGGGGAGCTGTTTTTT
CASSFRGPTNTGELFF
>TRBJ2-7|-|few|TRBV30
TGTGCCTGGAAGTCCCCACAGGGTTTCGCCTACGAGCAGTACTTC
CAWKSPQGFAYEQYF
>TRBJ2-2|-|-|TRBV10-3
TGTGCCATCAGTGACTACAGCAACACCGGGGAGCTGTTTTTT
CAISDYSNTGELFF
>TRBJ2-3|TRBD2|few|TRBV4-2
TGTGCCAGCAGCCAAGCCGAAACTAGCGGATACACAGATACGCAGTATTTT
CASSQAETSGYTDTQYF